This T cell receptor (beta chain) originates from a study of blood T cell repertoires in COVID-19. Study summary: Material from acute and convalescent COVID-19 was sourced from the United States, Italy and Spain. PBMCs, B-cell-depleted T cells, or T cells provided the cDNA or gDNA that made up the material.

In the authors' methods: Reference gene primer amplification gave estimated nucleated cell counts. Clones were read by immunoSEQ multiplex PCR, and TCRdb kept only the in-frame ones, dropping some. The DNA gave D and trimming, while V, J and clone size come from that table. The top ten hold roughly 3.7% of the sample, which has 68,000 or so clones, approximately 86% seen once. The CDR3 runs 15 residues. V was trimmed by 1 base and J by 3 bases, leaving 10 bases between them. Per the germline V gene, CDR1 is SGHAT and CDR2 is FQNNGV. The rearrangement links TRBV11-2 to TRBJ1-5; no clear D. Sequenced: peripheral blood. The source of this sequence is a man aged 50-59 years with acute or convalescent COVID-19. The DNA for the CDR3 is TGTGCCAGCAGCTTAGGGGGAGGCGTCAATCAGCCCCAGCATTTT. It translates to CASSLGGGVNQPQHF.